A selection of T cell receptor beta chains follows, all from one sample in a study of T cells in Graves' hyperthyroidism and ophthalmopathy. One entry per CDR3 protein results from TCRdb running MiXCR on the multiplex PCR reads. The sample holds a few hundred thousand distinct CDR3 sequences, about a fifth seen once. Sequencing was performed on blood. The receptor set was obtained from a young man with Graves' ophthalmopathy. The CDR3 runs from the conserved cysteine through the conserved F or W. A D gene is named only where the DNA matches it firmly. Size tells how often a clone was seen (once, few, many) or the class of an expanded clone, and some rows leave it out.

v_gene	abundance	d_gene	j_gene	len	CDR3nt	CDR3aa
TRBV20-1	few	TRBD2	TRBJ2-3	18	TGCAGTGCTAGAGATCCTAGAGGGACTACGAAGAGCACAGATACGCAGTATTTT	CSARDPRGTTKSTDTQYF
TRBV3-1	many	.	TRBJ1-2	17	TGTGCCAGCAGCCAAGAAATTGGGCAGGGATGGAACTATGGCTACACCTTC	CASSQEIGQGWNYGYTF
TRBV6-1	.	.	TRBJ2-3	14	TGTGCCAGCAGTGACTCAGGAGAAGCAGATACGCAGTATTTT	CASSDSGEADTQYF
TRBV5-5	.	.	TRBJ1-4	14	TGTGCCAGCAGCTTACAACAGGGAGGGGAAAAACTGTTTTTT	CASSLQQGGEKLFF
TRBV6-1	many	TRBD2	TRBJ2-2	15	TGTGCCAGCAGTGAAACTAGCGGGGGGGCCGGGGAGCTGTTTTTT	CASSETSGGAGELFF
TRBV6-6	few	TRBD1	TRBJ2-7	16	TGTGCCAGCAGTTACTCGAAGGGACAGGGGGCGCAGGAGCAGTACTTC	CASSYSKGQGAQEQYF
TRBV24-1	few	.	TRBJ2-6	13	TGTGCCACCAGAGGTACTGGGGCCAACGTCCTGACTTTC	CATRGTGANVLTF
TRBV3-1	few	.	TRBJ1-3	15	TGTGCCAGCAGCCAGGTTGGGGGGTCTGGAAACACCATATATTTT	CASSQVGGSGNTIYF
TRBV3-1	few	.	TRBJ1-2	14	TGTGCCAGCAGCCCCAGGGAGGAGAGCTATGGCTACACCTTC	CASSPREESYGYTF
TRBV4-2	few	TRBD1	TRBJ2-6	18	TGTGCCAGCAGCCAAGACTGGACAGGGAGCTCTGGGGCCAACGTCCTGACTTTC	CASSQDWTGSSGANVLTF
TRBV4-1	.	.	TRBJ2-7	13	TGCGCCAGCAGCCAAGCGGGGATTCGCGAGCAGTACTTC	CASSQAGIREQYF
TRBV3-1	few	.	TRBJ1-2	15	TGTGCCAGCAGCCAAAGCGTCGGCAGGGGCTATGGCTACACCTTC	CASSQSVGRGYGYTF
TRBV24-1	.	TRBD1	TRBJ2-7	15	TGTGCCACCAGTGATTCACAGGGGGCGAAAAACGAGCAATACTTC	CATSDSQGAKNEQYF